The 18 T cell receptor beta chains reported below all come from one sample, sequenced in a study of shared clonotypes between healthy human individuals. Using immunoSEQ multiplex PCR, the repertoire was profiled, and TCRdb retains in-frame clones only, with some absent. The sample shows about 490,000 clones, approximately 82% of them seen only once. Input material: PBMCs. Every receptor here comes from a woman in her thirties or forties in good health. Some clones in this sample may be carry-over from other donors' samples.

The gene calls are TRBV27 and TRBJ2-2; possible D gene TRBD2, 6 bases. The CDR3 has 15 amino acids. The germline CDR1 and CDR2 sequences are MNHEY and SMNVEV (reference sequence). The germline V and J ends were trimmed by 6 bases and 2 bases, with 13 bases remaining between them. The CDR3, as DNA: TGTGCCAGCAGCCCCCTCGGGAGAAACACCGGGGAGCTGTTTTTT. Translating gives CASSPLGRNTGELFF.

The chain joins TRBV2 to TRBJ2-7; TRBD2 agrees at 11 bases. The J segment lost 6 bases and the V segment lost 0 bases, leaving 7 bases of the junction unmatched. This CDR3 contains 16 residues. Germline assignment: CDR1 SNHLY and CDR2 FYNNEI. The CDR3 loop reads CASSEARGSGRVEQYF. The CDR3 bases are TGTGCCAGCAGTGAAGCGCGCGGTAGCGGGAGGGTCGAGCAGTACTTC.

DNA for the CDR3: TGTGCCAGCAGCCCGCAAACTAGCGGCCCTGACCAGCAGTTCTTC. Translation gives CASSPQTSGPDQQFF. The rearrangement uses TRBV7-6 and TRBJ2-1; 8 bases map to TRBD2. The germline CDR1 and CDR2 sequences are SGHVS and FNYEAQ. There are 15 residues in the CDR3. The J segment lost 11 bases and the V segment lost 5 bases, leaving 14 bases of the junction unmatched.

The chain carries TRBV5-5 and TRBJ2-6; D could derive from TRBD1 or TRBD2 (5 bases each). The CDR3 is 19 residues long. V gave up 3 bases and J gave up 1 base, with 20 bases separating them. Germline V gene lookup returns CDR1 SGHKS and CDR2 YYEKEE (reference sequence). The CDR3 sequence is CASSWPGPRVLSGANVLTF. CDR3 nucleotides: TGTGCCAGCAGCTGGCCGGGACCCAGGGTATTGTCTGGGGCCAACGTCCTGACTTTC.

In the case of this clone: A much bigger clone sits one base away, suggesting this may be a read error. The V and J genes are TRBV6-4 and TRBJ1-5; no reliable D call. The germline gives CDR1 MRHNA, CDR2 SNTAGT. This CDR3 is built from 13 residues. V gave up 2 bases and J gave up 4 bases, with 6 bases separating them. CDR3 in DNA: TGTGCCAGCAGTGACGAGGAGAATCAGCCCCAGCATTTT. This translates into CASSDEENQPQHF.

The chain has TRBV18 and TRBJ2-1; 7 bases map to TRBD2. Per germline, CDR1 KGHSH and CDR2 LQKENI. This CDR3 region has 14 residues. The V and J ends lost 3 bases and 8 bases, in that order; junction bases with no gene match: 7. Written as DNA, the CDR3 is TGTGCCAGCTCACCGAAAATCCTAGCGGATGAGCAGTTCTTC. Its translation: CASSPKILADEQFF.

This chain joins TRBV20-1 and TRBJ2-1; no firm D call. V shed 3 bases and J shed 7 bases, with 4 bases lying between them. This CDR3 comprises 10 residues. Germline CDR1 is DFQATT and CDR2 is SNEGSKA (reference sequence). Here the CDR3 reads CSARWNEQFF. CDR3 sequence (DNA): TGCAGTGCTAGGTGGAATGAGCAGTTCTTC.

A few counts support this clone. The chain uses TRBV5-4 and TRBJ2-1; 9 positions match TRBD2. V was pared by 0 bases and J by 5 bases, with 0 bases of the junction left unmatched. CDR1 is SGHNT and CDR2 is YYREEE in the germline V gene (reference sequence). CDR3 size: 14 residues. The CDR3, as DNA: TGTGCCAGCAGCTTGGCTAGCGGGAACAATGAGCAGTTCTTC. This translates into CASSLASGNNEQFF.

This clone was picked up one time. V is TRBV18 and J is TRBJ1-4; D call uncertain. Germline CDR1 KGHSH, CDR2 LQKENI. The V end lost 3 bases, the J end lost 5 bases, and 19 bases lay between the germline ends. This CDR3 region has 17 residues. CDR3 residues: CASSPRPVSGRNEKLFF. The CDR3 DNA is TGTGCCAGCTCACCGCGTCCGGTCTCAGGCCGGAATGAAAAACTGTTTTTT.

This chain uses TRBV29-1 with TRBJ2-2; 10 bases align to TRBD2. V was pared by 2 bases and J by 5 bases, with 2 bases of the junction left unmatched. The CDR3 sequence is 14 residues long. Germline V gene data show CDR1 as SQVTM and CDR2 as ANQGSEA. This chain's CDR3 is CSVEPTSGTGELFF. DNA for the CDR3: TGCAGCGTTGAACCGACTAGCGGGACCGGGGAGCTGTTTTTT.

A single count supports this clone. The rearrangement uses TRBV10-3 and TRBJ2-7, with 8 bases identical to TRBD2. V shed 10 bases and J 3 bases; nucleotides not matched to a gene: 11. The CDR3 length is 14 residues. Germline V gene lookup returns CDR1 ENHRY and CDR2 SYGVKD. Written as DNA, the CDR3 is TGTGCCAGCGCCGCCGGGACTAGGGGCTACGAGCAGTACTTC. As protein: CASAAGTRGYEQYF.

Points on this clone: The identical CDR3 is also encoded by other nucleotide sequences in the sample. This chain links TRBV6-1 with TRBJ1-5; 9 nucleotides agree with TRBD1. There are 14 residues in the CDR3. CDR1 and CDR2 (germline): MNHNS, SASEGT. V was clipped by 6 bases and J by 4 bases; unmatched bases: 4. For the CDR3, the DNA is TGTGCCAGCAGCCGGGACAGGGATAATCAGCCCCAGCATTTT. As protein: CASSRDRDNQPQHF.

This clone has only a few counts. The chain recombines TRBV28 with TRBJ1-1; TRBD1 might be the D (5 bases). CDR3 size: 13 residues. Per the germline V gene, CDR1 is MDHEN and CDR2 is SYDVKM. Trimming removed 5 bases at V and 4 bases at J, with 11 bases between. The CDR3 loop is CASSRGGSTEAFF. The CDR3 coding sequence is TGTGCCAGCAGTAGGGGAGGGAGCACTGAAGCTTTCTTT.

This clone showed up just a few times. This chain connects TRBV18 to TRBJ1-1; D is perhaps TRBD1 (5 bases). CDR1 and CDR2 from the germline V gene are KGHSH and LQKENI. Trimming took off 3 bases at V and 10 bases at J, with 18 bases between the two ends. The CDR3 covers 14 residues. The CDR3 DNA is TGTGCCAGCTCACCTTTGGGGCAGCGCGATAGAGCTTTCTTT. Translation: CASSPLGQRDRAFF.

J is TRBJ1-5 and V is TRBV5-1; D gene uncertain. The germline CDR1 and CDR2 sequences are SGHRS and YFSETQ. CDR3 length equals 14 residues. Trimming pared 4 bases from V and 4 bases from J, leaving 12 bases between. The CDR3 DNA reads TGCGCCAGCAGCCCTACGACGGGAAATCAGCCCCAGCATTTT. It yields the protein CASSPTTGNQPQHF.

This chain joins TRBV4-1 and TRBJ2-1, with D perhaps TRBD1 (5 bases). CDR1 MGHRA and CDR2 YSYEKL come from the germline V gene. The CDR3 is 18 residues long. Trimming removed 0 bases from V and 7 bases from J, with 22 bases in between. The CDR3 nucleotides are TGCGCCAGCAGCCAAGATATCGTGTCCCAGGGCTTGGGGAATGAGCAGTTCTTC. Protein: CASSQDIVSQGLGNEQFF.

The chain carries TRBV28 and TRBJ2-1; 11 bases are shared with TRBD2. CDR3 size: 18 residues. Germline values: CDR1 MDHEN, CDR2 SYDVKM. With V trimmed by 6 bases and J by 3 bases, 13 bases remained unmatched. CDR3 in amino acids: CASSTRILAGVVYNEQFF. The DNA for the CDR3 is TGTGCCAGCAGCACCCGCATACTAGCGGGAGTTGTCTACAATGAGCAGTTCTTC.

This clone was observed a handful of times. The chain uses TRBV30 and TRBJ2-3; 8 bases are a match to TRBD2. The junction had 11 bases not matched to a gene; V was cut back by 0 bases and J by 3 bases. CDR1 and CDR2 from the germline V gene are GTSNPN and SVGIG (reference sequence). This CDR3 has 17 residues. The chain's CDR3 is CAWSVGGTRVLTDTQYF. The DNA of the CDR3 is TGTGCCTGGAGTGTAGGGGGGACTAGAGTGTTGACAGATACGCAGTATTTT.